The following is a T cell receptor beta chain sequence with its context. The table lists this clone with a few counts. There is no known antigen for this receptor. The input lacks base qualities; no much larger clone sits a single base away. The Quick-DNA Microprep Kit was used to extract genomic DNA from the sorted cells. TCRbeta DNA was amplified with the immunoSEQ hsTCRbeta kit following the manufacturer's protocol. An Illumina MiSeq instrument was used to sequence the TCRbeta libraries. In the original analysis: Removing out-of-frame sequences left some 2,200,000 distinct TCRbeta sequences, an average of around 62,000 per individual. Each individual was scored according to the count of some 160 previously reported CMV-associated TCRbeta sequences and the total productive distinct TCRbeta count. A beta-binomial model was reimplemented in Python, and random forests from scikit-learn, run with default parameters, were trained on data from the US cohort. Classifier performance on the Belgian cohort was summarized as median AUC with percentile confidence intervals calculated over 10,000 bootstrap iterations. This is the immuneACCESS table as TCRdb keeps it, with only in-frame sequences that have V and J called. A part of the clones is gone; compared with another copy, unresolved V genes explain less than half, and the rest is unexplained. The V and J calls and clone size are taken from that table; D and trimming were inferred from the DNA. The sample table records about 92,000 clones; 75% to 85% of these occur just once. Of the sample, approximately 4% is held by the ten largest clones.

A FACSAria II was used to sort memory CD4+ T cells, defined as single viable CD3+CD4+CD8-CD45RO+ cells. CMV serostatus was determined using a Roche Elecsys assay that detects serum IgG against CMV pp150, pp28, p38 and p52. After thawing, total CD4+ T cells were enriched by positive selection with CD4 magnetic microbeads. The samples came from a different study that was designed specifically to examine the CD4+ T cell memory repertoire. Peripheral blood mononuclear cells were isolated and cryopreserved following standard operating procedures; serum was stored at -80 °C. Staining used CD3-PerCP (BW264/56), CD4-APC (RPA-T4), CD45RO-PE (UCHT1) and CD8-Pacific Orange (3B5) antibodies, with Sytox blue excluding non-viable cells. Taken from the germline V gene (reference sequence), the CDR1 and CDR2 loops are SGHNT and YYREEE. The trim is 5 bases for V and 1 base for J, with a gap of 12 bases between the germline ends. The CDR3 measures 14 amino acids from cysteine to phenylalanine. The read is trimmed to its CDR3 DNA, 42 bases read in frame from base 1.

This sample stems from a study of memory CD4+ T cells and cytomegalovirus serostatus (dated by TCRdb to the late 2010s). For the wider study: The roughly 35 healthy Belgian adults in the cohort included 9 who were CMV seropositive and roughly 25 who were CMV seronegative. To replicate a published TCR-based CMV serostatus classifier, the study sequenced CD4+ memory TCRbeta repertoires from a Belgian cohort whose cytomegalovirus serostatus was known. The research as a whole found: Unlike the original study, which covered naive and memory CD4+ and CD8+ populations, the Belgian study sequenced only CD4+CD45RO+ memory cells. Results were interpreted as suggesting that the CMV-associated TCR signature is largely present in the CD4+ memory repertoire. CMV serostatus prediction reached a median bootstrapped AUC of roughly 0.96 with the original framework and about 0.93 with a US-trained random forest. On the Belgian cohort, the classifier built on the original framework reached a median bootstrapped AUC of almost 0.96, with a 95% CI of 0.76-1.00. Among the 160 or so previously reported CMV-associated TCRbeta sequences, 67 showed up in the CD4+ memory repertoires, with each one found in between one and five individuals.

The sequence is built from TRBV5-4 and TRBJ2-5; the D segment could be TRBD1, given 6 matching bases. This clonotype originated in an adult in good health and CMV-seropositive. The source material was memory CD4+ T cells from blood. In nucleotides, the sequence is TGTGCCAGCAGGGCACAGGGCTTCCAAGAGACCCAGTACTTC. The translation is CASRAQGFQETQYF.